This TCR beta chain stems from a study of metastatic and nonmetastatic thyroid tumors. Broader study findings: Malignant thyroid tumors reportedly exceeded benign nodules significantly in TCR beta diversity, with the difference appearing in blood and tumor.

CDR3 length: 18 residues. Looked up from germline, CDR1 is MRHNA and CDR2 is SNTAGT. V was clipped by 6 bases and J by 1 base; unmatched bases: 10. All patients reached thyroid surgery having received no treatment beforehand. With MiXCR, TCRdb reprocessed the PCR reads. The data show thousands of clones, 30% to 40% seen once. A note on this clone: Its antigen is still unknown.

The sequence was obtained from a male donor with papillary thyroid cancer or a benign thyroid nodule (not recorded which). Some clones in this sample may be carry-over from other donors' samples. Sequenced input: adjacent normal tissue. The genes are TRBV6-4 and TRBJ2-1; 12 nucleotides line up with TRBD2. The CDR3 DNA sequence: TGTGCCAGCAGCCATCCGACTAGCGGGAGTACTTCCTACAATGAGCAGTTCTTC. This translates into CASSHPTSGSTSYNEQFF.